A single T cell receptor (beta chain) is shown here with its context. Stated time point: pretreatment peripheral blood. Produced via immunoSEQ multiplex PCR; TCRdb's table is partial and in-frame only. The repertoire holds over 75,000 clones, with roughly 90% as singletons. This sample stems from a study of PD-L1 blockade in urothelial cancer. The CDR3 has 14 residues. V was pared by 7 bases and J by 3 bases, with 12 bases between. Germline lookup yields CDR1 MNHEY and CDR2 SMNVEV (reference sequence). This sequence was found in a woman of 80 years or more with urothelial cancer. The V and J genes are TRBV27 and TRBJ2-2; weak D call: TRBD1 (6 bases). Sequencing was performed on PBMCs, taken around atezolizumab (anti-PD-L1) treatment. CDR3 nucleotides: TGTGCCAGCACCGCAAGGGGGTACACCGGGGAGCTGTTTTTT. It specifies CASTARGYTGELFF.